These 21 T cell receptor beta chains share one sample of origin, sequenced in a study of blood T cell repertoires in COVID-19. The table came from immunoSEQ multiplex PCR; TCRdb's copy has only in-frame clones and leaves some out. The repertoire holds 200,000 to 250,000 clones, around 89% seen once, with 2% to 3% in the top ten. Source material: peripheral blood. The receptors were sampled from a man younger than 45 with COVID-19, enrolled during active disease.

The V call is TRBV3-1 (or the pseudogene TRBV3-2), the J call TRBJ2-1; D is perhaps TRBD1 (7 bases). Germline V gene sequence: CDR1 LGHDT, CDR2 YNNKEL (reference sequence). The ends were cut back, 3 bases at V and 7 bases at J, with 16 bases in the middle. This CDR3 comprises 15 residues. The CDR3 reads CASSQRDRGWNEQFF. CDR3 nucleotides: TGTGCCAGCAGCCAGCGGGACAGAGGGTGGAATGAGCAGTTCTTC.

The chain uses TRBV5-1 and TRBJ2-1; 12 nucleotides agree with TRBD1. With 3 bases clipped from V and 2 bases from J, the junction kept 6 bases outside the gene matches. Germline V gene lookup returns CDR1 SGHRS and CDR2 YFSETQ. The CDR3 has 17 amino acids. The DNA of the CDR3 is TGCGCCAGCAGCTGGGGACAGGGGGCTATCACCTACAATGAGCAGTTCTTC. Translation: CASSWGQGAITYNEQFF.

The chain couples TRBV5-6 to TRBJ2-6; 9 positions match TRBD1. CDR1 is SGHDT and CDR2 is YYEEEE in the germline V gene. The CDR3 is 17 residues long. V lost 3 bases and J lost 2; bases outside the gene matches: 6. The CDR3 sequence: CASSWLGQGAGANVLTF. As DNA, the CDR3 is TGTGCCAGCAGCTGGTTGGGACAGGGAGCTGGGGCCAACGTCCTGACTTTC. The variable domain in full, completed from reference TRBV5-6 and TRBJ2-6, reads DAGVTQSPTHLIKTRGQQVTLRCSPKSGHDTVSWYQQALGQGPQFIFQYYEEEERQRGNFPDRFSGHQFPNYSSELNVNALLLGDSALYLCASSWLGQGAGANVLTFGAGSRLTVL.

J is TRBJ2-7 and V is TRBV20-1; D is perhaps TRBD2 (5 bases). Germline V gene sequence: CDR1 DFQATT, CDR2 SNEGSKA (reference sequence). The CDR3 has 13 amino acids. Trimming pared 3 bases from V and 2 bases from J, leaving 11 bases between. The CDR3 spells CSASPDGAYEQYF. CDR3 DNA sequence: TGCAGTGCTAGTCCAGACGGGGCCTACGAGCAGTACTTC.

This rearrangement joins TRBV18 to TRBJ1-6; 9 bases match TRBD1. Germline CDR1 and CDR2: KGHSH and LQKENI. V trimming: 5 bases; J trimming: 7 bases; junction bases outside the gene matches: 6. The CDR3 spans 15 residues. For the CDR3, the DNA is TGTGCCAGCTCAGCAAACGGACAGGGGAATTCACCCCTCCACTTT. Its translation is CASSANGQGNSPLHF.

The V call is TRBV28, the J call TRBJ1-5, with TRBD1 matching over 10 bases. The germline gives CDR1 MDHEN, CDR2 SYDVKM. The CDR3 runs 15 residues. The ends lost 4 bases at V and 2 bases at J; junction bases unmatched: 2. CDR3 residues: CASSSGTGGNQPQHF. The CDR3 DNA sequence: TGTGCCAGCAGTTCCGGGACAGGGGGCAATCAGCCCCAGCATTTT.

The chain has TRBV28 and TRBJ2-7; D is perhaps TRBD1 (6 bases). V was clipped by 5 bases and J by 1 base, with 15 bases between them. In germline, CDR1 is MDHEN, CDR2 SYDVKM. This CDR3 contains 15 residues. CDR3 DNA: TGTGCCAGCAGTCCAGGGGACCGACGATCCTACGAGCAGTACTTC. Residues: CASSPGDRRSYEQYF.

This clone was detected many times. This chain joins TRBV7-9 and TRBJ2-5; weak D call: TRBD2 (6 bases). Trimming took 10 bases from V and 5 from J, leaving 20 bases between them. CDR1 and CDR2 (germline): SEHNR, FQNEAQ (reference sequence). The CDR3 is 14 amino acids. For the CDR3, the DNA is TGTGCCATCCGACTAGAGATGTTATGGGAGACCCAGTACTTC. As protein: CAIRLEMLWETQYF.

V usage is TRBV5-6 and J usage is TRBJ2-2, with 11 bases identical to TRBD2. The length of the CDR3 is 16 residues. The germline V gene encodes CDR1 SGHDT and CDR2 YYEEEE. Trimming cost V 2 bases and J 7 bases; bases outside gene matches: 7. CDR3 protein: CASSLLTSGKSGELFF. In nucleotides, the CDR3 is TGTGCCAGCAGCTTATTGACTAGCGGGAAGAGCGGGGAGCTGTTTTTT. Drawing the rest from reference TRBV5-6 and TRBJ2-2, the complete variable domain is DAGVTQSPTHLIKTRGQQVTLRCSPKSGHDTVSWYQQALGQGPQFIFQYYEEEERQRGNFPDRFSGHQFPNYSSELNVNALLLGDSALYLCASSLLTSGKSGELFFGEGSRLTVL.

The CDR3 coding sequence is TGCAGCGCCTCGGGGACTAGCGGGAGGATCGACGAGCAGTACTTC. This gives the protein CSASGTSGRIDEQYF. J is TRBJ2-7 and V is TRBV29-1, with 15 bases identical to TRBD2. The CDR3 runs 15 residues. Losses at the gene ends were 7 bases for V and 5 bases for J; bases not matched to a gene: 9. The germline V gene encodes CDR1 SQVTM and CDR2 ANQGSEA.

DNA for the CDR3: TGTGCCAGCAGCTACCTAGCGGGTAGCAATGAGCAGTTCTTC. Amino acid sequence: CASSYLAGSNEQFF. V usage is TRBV3-1 (or the pseudogene TRBV3-2) and J usage is TRBJ2-1, with TRBD2 identical over 8 bases. V dropped 5 bases and J dropped 6; count of bases not matched to a gene: 6. Germline-derived CDR1 and CDR2 are LGHDT and YNNKEL (reference sequence). The CDR3 loop spans 14 amino acids.

The CDR3 here is CASSSADRYNSPLHF. The CDR3 DNA reads as TGTGCCAGCAGTTCCGCCGACAGGTATAATTCACCCCTCCACTTT. The chain links TRBV6-5 to TRBJ1-6; D may be TRBD1 (6 bases). The germline V and J ends were trimmed by 4 bases and 4 bases, with 11 bases remaining between them. The CDR3 consists of 15 residues. The germline gives CDR1 MNHEY, CDR2 SVGAGI.

The chain combines TRBV18 with TRBJ1-1, with 9 bases aligning to TRBD1. The CDR3 has 15 residues. CDR1 KGHSH and CDR2 LQKENI come from the germline V gene. With 6 bases clipped from V and 2 bases from J, the junction kept 7 bases outside the gene matches. CDR3 in DNA: TGTGCCAGCTCCCTGGGACAGGGCGGAAACACTGAAGCTTTCTTT. It encodes CASSLGQGGNTEAFF.

V is TRBV2 and J is TRBJ1-1; no definite D call. V shed 6 bases and J shed 1 base, with 15 bases lying between them. The CDR3 consists of 15 residues. Germline V gene lookup returns CDR1 SNHLY and CDR2 FYNNEI. This chain's CDR3 is CASRVREDGNTEAFF. The DNA for the CDR3 is TGTGCCAGCAGGGTTCGGGAGGACGGGAACACTGAAGCTTTCTTT.

The chain has TRBV7-2 and TRBJ1-1; D remains unclear. Germline V gene lookup returns CDR1 SGHTA and CDR2 FQGNSA. CDR3 size: 13 residues. V lost 2 bases and J 3 bases, leaving 7 bases between the germline ends. CDR3: CASSLNTDTEAFF. The CDR3 nucleotides read TGTGCCAGCAGCTTAAATACAGACACTGAAGCTTTCTTT. Filled out from reference TRBV7-2 and TRBJ1-1, the complete variable domain reads GAGVSQSPSNKVTEKGKDVELRCDPISGHTALYWYRQSLGQGLEFLIYFQGNSAPDKSGLPSDRFSAERTGGSVSTLTIQRTQQEDSAVYLCASSLNTDTEAFFGQGTRLTVV.

This clone appeared a single time. V is TRBV6-1 and J is TRBJ1-2; 7 positions agree with TRBD1. The CDR3 sequence is 14 residues long. Germline V gene lookup returns CDR1 MNHNS and CDR2 SASEGT. The J segment lost 4 bases and the V segment lost 4 bases, leaving 6 bases of the junction unmatched. The CDR3 DNA reads TGTGCCAGCAGTGCTGACAGGGCCCCCTATGGCTACACCTTC. This sequence encodes CASSADRAPYGYTF.

This chain connects TRBV27 to TRBJ1-2, with 7 bases aligning to TRBD1. The germline gives CDR1 MNHEY, CDR2 SMNVEV (reference sequence). This CDR3 comprises 13 residues. J was trimmed by 4 bases and V by 4 bases; bases with no gene match: 3. Written as DNA, the CDR3 is TGTGCCAGCAGTTCGGACAGGCTCTATGGCTACACCTTC. This gives the protein CASSSDRLYGYTF.

This clone appeared a few times. This chain connects TRBV5-1 to TRBJ1-1; 7 bases map to TRBD1. V lost 4 bases, J lost 4 bases, and 4 bases stayed unmatched. Germline V CDR1 and CDR2: SGHRS, YFSETQ. This CDR3 spans 13 amino acids. The CDR3 sequence: CASSRQGGTEAFF. The CDR3 bases are TGCGCCAGCAGCCGACAGGGAGGCACTGAAGCTTTCTTT. The whole variable domain, remainder taken from reference TRBV5-1 and TRBJ1-1, is KAGVTQTPRYLIKTRGQQVTLSCSPISGHRSVSWYQQTPGQGLQFLFEYFSETQRNKGNFPGRFSGRQFSNSRSEMNVSTLELGDSALYLCASSRQGGTEAFFGQGTRLTVV.

This sequence joins TRBV5-4 and TRBJ2-7; a weak D match, TRBD2 (6 bases). CDR1 SGHNT and CDR2 YYREEE come from the germline V gene (reference sequence). Trimming pared 3 bases from V and 3 bases from J, leaving 19 bases between. The CDR3 covers 16 residues. The chain's CDR3 is CASSSEPGLTNYEQYF. CDR3 sequence (DNA): TGTGCCAGCAGCTCAGAACCGGGACTGACGAACTACGAGCAGTACTTC.

This sequence joins TRBV6-5 and TRBJ2-7; D gene uncertain. Germline V gene data show CDR1 as MNHEY and CDR2 as SVGAGI. CDR3 length: 14 amino acids. V was trimmed by 4 bases and J by 8 bases, leaving 18 bases between them. CDR3 bases: TGTGCCAGCAGTTCCGCGCAGAGGCCGGCTAAGCAGTACTTC. Residues: CASSSAQRPAKQYF.

The CDR3 is CASSSYPGQGDYQPQHF. As DNA, the CDR3 is TGTGCCAGCAGCTCCTACCCGGGACAGGGGGATTATCAGCCCCAGCATTTT. The genes are TRBV28 and TRBJ1-5, with TRBD1 identical over 11 bases. There are 17 residues in the CDR3. Germline V lookup: CDR1 MDHEN, CDR2 SYDVKM. The J segment lost 5 bases and the V segment lost 6 bases, leaving 12 bases of the junction unmatched.